The clone carrying this T cell receptor beta chain was seen a single time. The sample originates from a study of blood T cell repertoires in COVID-19. Study-wide background: COVID-19 samples collected from the United States, Italy and Spain covered acute and convalescent phases. Sources were T cells, B-cell-depleted T cells, or PBMCs; the material itself was cDNA or gDNA.

CDR1 MNHEY and CDR2 SVGAGI come from the germline V gene. Trimming took 10 bases from V and 7 from J, leaving 19 bases between them. The CDR3 runs 13 residues. As originally analysed: Reference gene primer amplification gave estimated nucleated cell counts. TCRdb's copy holds only in-frame clones and misses some; the assay was immunoSEQ multiplex PCR. The V and J calls and the clone size are those of that table, but D and trimming were determined from the DNA. The table records tens of thousands of clones, 86% of them present only once. The receptor was derived from a man aged 40-55 years with acute or convalescent COVID-19. The J gene is TRBJ1-2, the V gene TRBV6-5; D is perhaps TRBD1 (6 bases). The sequenced sample was peripheral blood. The CDR3 DNA reads as TGTGCCACCGTACAGGGAGGGCTTGGTGGCTACACCTTC. Protein product: CATVQGGLGGYTF.